Below, one TCR beta chain is given with its context. Some clones are missing from TCRdb's copy, which holds only in-frame ones; the method was immunoSEQ multiplex PCR. This table has 250,000 to 350,000 clones, 80% to 95% appearing once. Seattle patient enrollment occurred during active infection, with longitudinal follow-up thereafter. This sample is drawn from a study of blood T cell repertoires in COVID-19. Background on the study: COVID-19 samples collected from the United States, Italy and Spain covered acute and convalescent phases.

Losses at the gene ends were 5 bases for V and 5 bases for J; bases not matched to a gene: 5. The CDR3 spans 16 residues. Germline CDR1 and CDR2: SGHVS and FNYEAQ. The TCR comes from a young woman with COVID-19, enrolled during active disease. V and J are TRBV7-6 and TRBJ2-2; TRBD2 aligns across 13 bases. Sequencing was performed on peripheral blood. CDR3 coding DNA: TGTGCCAGCAGCCGCGGACTAGCGGGAGATACCGGGGAGCTGTTTTTT. Its translation: CASSRGLAGDTGELFF. The whole variable domain, filled in from reference TRBV7-6 and TRBJ2-2, reads GAGVSQSPRYKVTKRGQDVALRCDPISGHVSLYWYRQALGQGPEFLTYFNYEAQQDKSGLPNDRFSAERPEGSISTLTIQRTEQRDSAMYRCASSRGLAGDTGELFFGEGSRLTVL.